The rows below give T cell receptor beta chains drawn from one sample of a study of CD8 T cells in ankylosing spondylitis. Using its own MiXCR run on the 5' RACE reads, TCRdb lists one record per CDR3 protein. The table shows 200,000 or so distinct CDR3 sequences, with 15% to 20% occurring only once. Source material: blood, either unsorted or a sorted T cell fraction (not recorded which). Every receptor here comes from a male donor under 35 with ankylosing spondylitis or in good health (not recorded which). CDR3s include the opening cysteine and the closing phenylalanine or tryptophan. The D gene is left open where the match is weak. The size field is filled for only some rows; it gives once, few, many or a size class.

size | length | J | V | D | CDR3 | DNA
many | 16 | TRBJ2-1 | TRBV9 | - | CASSVWTTGVGNEQFF | TGTGCCAGCAGCGTATGGACTACAGGAGTAGGTAATGAGCAGTTCTTC
many | 17 | TRBJ2-4 | TRBV7-2 | - | CASSPRSGRRAKNIQYF | TGTGCCAGCAGCCCCCGCAGTGGGAGGAGGGCCAAAAACATTCAGTACTTC
many | 14 | TRBJ2-5 | TRBV5-1 | TRBD1 | CASSSDRGQETQYF | TGCGCCAGCAGTTCCGACAGGGGGCAGGAGACCCAGTACTTC
few | 14 | TRBJ2-5 | TRBV20-1 | TRBD2 | CSARDSGRGETQYF | TGCAGTGCTAGAGATAGCGGGAGGGGGGAGACCCAGTACTTC
many | 15 | TRBJ2-1 | TRBV24-1 | - | CATSDLSRSYNEQFF | TGTGCCACCAGTGATTTGAGTAGGTCCTACAATGAGCAGTTCTTC
few | 9 | TRBJ2-5 | TRBV20-1 | - | CSPAGTQYF | TGCAGCCCCGCAGGGACCCAGTACTTC
- | 17 | TRBJ2-2 | TRBV4-2 | TRBD2 | CASRPQGSGRAVGELFF | TGTGCCAGCAGACCCCAGGGTAGCGGGAGGGCGGTCGGGGAGCTGTTTTTT
many | 14 | TRBJ1-5 | TRBV6-5 | - | CASSLGGSKGPQHF | TGTGCCAGCAGCCTGGGGGGGTCTAAGGGGCCCCAGCATTTT
many | 14 | TRBJ1-2 | TRBV11-2 | TRBD1 | CASSLTGGNYGYTF | TGTGCCAGCAGCTTGACAGGGGGGAACTATGGCTACACCTTC
many | 13 | TRBJ1-6 | TRBV13 | - | CASSFGGNSPLHF | TGTGCCAGCAGCTTTGGGGGTAATTCACCCCTCCACTTT
- | 17 | TRBJ2-1 | TRBV2 | - | CASSEAWSNPDGDEQFF | TGTGCCAGCAGTGAAGCCTGGTCCAATCCCGATGGGGATGAGCAGTTCTTC
- | 15 | TRBJ2-1 | TRBV11-3 | TRBD2 | CASSFGLARDVEQFF | TGTGCCAGCAGCTTCGGACTAGCGCGTGACGTTGAGCAGTTCTTC
many | 14 | TRBJ2-2 | TRBV20-1 | - | CSATKTGNTGELFF | TGCAGTGCTACTAAGACAGGGAACACCGGGGAGCTGTTTTTT
many | 13 | TRBJ2-1 | TRBV6-5 | - | CASSYSRGTHLFF | TGTGCCAGCAGTTACTCGAGGGGGACTCACTTGTTCTTC
many | 19 | TRBJ2-7 | TRBV10-3 | TRBD1 | CAISTGGLTGGFLLYEQYF | TGTGCCATCAGCACTGGAGGGTTAACAGGGGGCTTCCTCTTGTACGAGCAGTACTTC
many | 14 | TRBJ2-7 | TRBV4-3 | - | CASSLETGLHEQYF | TGCGCCAGCAGCCTAGAGACAGGTCTCCACGAGCAGTACTTC
many | 16 | TRBJ1-2 | TRBV4-1 | - | CASSQPTESQFYGYTF | TGCGCCAGCAGCCAACCAACTGAGTCTCAATTCTATGGCTACACCTTC
- | 16 | TRBJ2-1 | TRBV11-3 | - | CASSRKPGVLFDEQFF | TGTGCCAGCAGTCGCAAGCCAGGGGTATTGTTCGATGAGCAGTTCTTC
- | 16 | TRBJ2-7 | TRBV6-5 | - | CASSYRRDGTSYEQYF | TGTGCCAGCAGTTACCGCCGGGACGGGACTTCCTACGAGCAGTACTTC
few | 15 | TRBJ2-5 | TRBV7-6 | - | CASSLASTLGETQYF | TGTGCCAGCAGCTTAGCGTCGACCTTGGGGGAGACCCAGTACTTC
many | 16 | TRBJ2-1 | TRBV5-1 | TRBD1 | CASSVSRDRGLNEQFF | TGCGCCAGCAGCGTAAGCCGGGACAGGGGCTTGAATGAGCAGTTCTTC
few | 15 | TRBJ2-7 | TRBV7-2 | TRBD2 | CASSSWTSGRHEQYF | TGTGCCAGCAGCTCCTGGACTAGCGGGAGACACGAGCAGTACTTC
many | 17 | TRBJ2-1 | TRBV19 | TRBD1 | CASSIAAGGASYNEQFF | TGTGCCAGTAGTATAGCTGCAGGGGGCGCTTCCTACAATGAGCAGTTCTTC